This T cell receptor (beta chain) originates from a study of OX40 agonist ivuxolimab in advanced cancers. Study details: Males comprised about 84% of the group, whose mean age was roughly 64 years (range 23 to 79). Overall study findings and caveats: Clones of CD4+ and CD8+ blood T cells grew by week 6 at doses of 0.1 to 3.0 mg/kg. On average, a greater number of expanded clones characterised CD8+ T cells relative to CD4+. Antigen specificity of clonally expanded peripheral T cells was not established.

With respect to this clone: Its antigen is unidentified.

TCRdb keeps only in-frame clones here, not all; method: immunoSEQ multiplex PCR. The sample consists of 43,000 or so clones, about 88% of them appearing once. Germline V gives CDR1 SGHDT, CDR2 YYEEEE. This CDR3 spans 14 amino acids. Trimming took 2 bases from V and 3 from J, leaving 11 bases between them. This rearrangement joins TRBV5-6 to TRBJ1-1; no clear D gene. The clonotype was recovered from an adult with an advanced solid tumor such as melanoma, head and neck, liver or kidney cancer. Specimen: CD4+ or CD8+ T cells sorted from blood, collected in a trial of the OX40 agonist ivuxolimab. The CDR3 sequence: CASSFDDGYTEAFF. The CDR3 nucleotides read TGTGCCAGCAGCTTCGATGACGGGTACACTGAAGCTTTCTTT. The full variable domain, in which reference TRBV5-6 and TRBJ1-1 provide the parts outside the CDR3, is DAGVTQSPTHLIKTRGQQVTLRCSPKSGHDTVSWYQQALGQGPQFIFQYYEEEERQRGNFPDRFSGHQFPNYSSELNVNALLLGDSALYLCASSFDDGYTEAFFGQGTRLTVV.